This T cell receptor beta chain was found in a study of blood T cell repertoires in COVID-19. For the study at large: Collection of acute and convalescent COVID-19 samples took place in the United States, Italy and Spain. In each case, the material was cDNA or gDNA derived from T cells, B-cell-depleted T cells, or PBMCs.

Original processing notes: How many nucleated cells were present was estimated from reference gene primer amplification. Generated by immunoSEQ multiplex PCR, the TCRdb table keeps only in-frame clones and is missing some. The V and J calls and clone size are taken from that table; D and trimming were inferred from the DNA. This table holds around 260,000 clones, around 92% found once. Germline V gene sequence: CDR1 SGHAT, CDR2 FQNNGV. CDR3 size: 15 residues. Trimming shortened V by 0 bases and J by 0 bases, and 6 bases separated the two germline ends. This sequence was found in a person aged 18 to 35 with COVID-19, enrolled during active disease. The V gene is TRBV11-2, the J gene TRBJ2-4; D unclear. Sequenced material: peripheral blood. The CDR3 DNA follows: TGTGCCAGCAGCTTAGAACGACTAGCCAAAAACATTCAGTACTTC. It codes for CASSLERLAKNIQYF.